Shown below are 29 T cell receptor beta chains from a single sample sequenced in a study of blood T cell repertoires in COVID-19. Profiling relied on immunoSEQ multiplex PCR, and the TCRdb table lists in-frame clones only, not all of them. The data contain tens of thousands of clones, about 87% of them singletons. What was sequenced was peripheral blood. The receptors here all came from a human donor in a cohort sampled during active COVID-19.

The J gene is TRBJ2-7, the V gene TRBV18; TRBD2 is a possible D gene (5 bases). This CDR3 comprises 15 residues. Per the germline V gene, CDR1 is KGHSH and CDR2 is LQKENI. Trimming removed 4 bases at V and 3 bases at J, with 16 bases between. For the CDR3, the DNA is TGTGCCAGCTCACGAAGAGGGCCCACCTACTACGAGCAGTACTTC. Its translation: CASSRRGPTYYEQYF. Based on the CDR3 plus reference TRBV18 and TRBJ2-7, the full variable domain is NAGVMQNPRHLVRRRGQEARLRCSPMKGHSHVYWYRQLPEEGLKFMVYLQKENIIDESGMPKERFSAEFPKEGPSILRIQQVVRGDSAAYFCASSRRGPTYYEQYFGPGTRLTVT.

This clone was counted once. This rearrangement joins TRBV9 to TRBJ2-4; 14 nucleotides align to TRBD2. The germline V gene encodes CDR1 SGDLS and CDR2 YYNGEE. V lost 4 bases and J lost 3; bases outside the gene matches: 6. The CDR3 runs to 17 residues. This CDR3 is CASSPKGLAGGKNIQYF. CDR3 in DNA: TGTGCCAGCAGCCCGAAAGGACTAGCGGGAGGCAAAAACATTCAGTACTTC.

The chain has TRBV27 and TRBJ1-1; possible D gene TRBD1, 5 bases. The CDR3 contains 12 residues. Germline CDR1 reads MNHEY; CDR2 reads SMNVEV (reference sequence). V lost 3 bases and J 10 bases, leaving 12 bases between the germline ends. The CDR3 spells CASSFNQGTAFF. CDR3 nucleotide sequence: TGTGCCAGCAGTTTTAACCAGGGAACAGCTTTCTTT.

V is TRBV19 and J is TRBJ2-1; 11 bases match TRBD2. With V trimmed by 7 bases and J by 6 bases, 8 bases remained unmatched. The CDR3 runs to 15 residues. CDR1 and CDR2 from the germline V gene are LNHDA and SQIVND (reference sequence). CDR3 residues: CASTPTSGSGNEQFF. CDR3 coding DNA: TGTGCCAGTACCCCTACTAGCGGGAGCGGCAATGAGCAGTTCTTC.

This sequence joins TRBV30 and TRBJ1-1, with TRBD1 matching over 8 bases. With V trimmed by 1 base and J by 5 bases, 15 bases remained unmatched. This CDR3 has 17 residues. The germline CDR1 and CDR2 sequences are GTSNPN and SVGIG (reference sequence). This CDR3 reads CAWSAGGRAKRRTEAFF. The CDR3 coding sequence is TGTGCCTGGAGTGCAGGGGGCCGCGCCAAACGACGAACTGAAGCTTTCTTT.

This chain uses TRBV11-2 with TRBJ2-5; 9 bases match TRBD2. Unmatched junction bases numbered 11, after V lost 5 bases and J lost 4 bases. Looked up from germline, CDR1 is SGHAT and CDR2 is FQNNGV. The CDR3 extends over 16 amino acids. This chain's CDR3 is CASSPRGAGGRETQYF. As DNA, the CDR3 is TGTGCCAGCAGCCCCCGAGGAGCGGGAGGTAGAGAGACCCAGTACTTC.

The V and J genes are TRBV28 and TRBJ1-5; 7 nucleotides match TRBD1. Germline CDR1 is MDHEN and CDR2 is SYDVKM. CDR3 length: 17 residues. Trimming at V came to 7 bases and at J to 0 bases, leaving 12 bases not matched to a gene. In DNA form, the CDR3 reads TGTGCCAGCAATTCGGGACAGCCTGATGGTAGCAATCAGCCCCAGCATTTT. It yields the protein CASNSGQPDGSNQPQHF.

J is TRBJ2-7 and V is TRBV27; 7 bases agree with TRBD1. The length of the CDR3 is 18 residues. CDR1 MNHEY and CDR2 SMNVEV come from the germline V gene (reference sequence). The ends lost 0 bases at V and 1 base at J; junction bases unmatched: 12. The CDR3 sequence is CASSLSFLRTGSSYEQYF. The CDR3 bases are TGTGCCAGCAGTTTATCATTTTTGCGGACAGGATCGTCCTACGAGCAGTACTTC.

This chain connects TRBV5-1 to TRBJ2-1, with 7 bases matching TRBD2. CDR1 is SGHRS and CDR2 is YFSETQ in the germline V gene. The CDR3 length is 15 residues. The V segment lost 7 bases and the J segment 7 bases; nucleotides outside the gene matches: 14. As DNA, the CDR3 is TGCGCCAGCGCGGAGCGGGATATGAGTGGGAATGAGCAGTTCTTC. Amino acids: CASAERDMSGNEQFF.

This chain uses TRBV5-6 with TRBJ2-3; D not resolved. This CDR3 has 15 residues. V lost 0 bases and J 6 bases, leaving 14 bases between the germline ends. Germline V gives CDR1 SGHDT, CDR2 YYEEEE. The CDR3 region is CASSLESSGFDTQYF. CDR3 sequence (DNA): TGTGCCAGCAGCTTGGAGTCGTCAGGATTCGATACGCAGTATTTT. The full variable domain, rest sourced from reference TRBV5-6 and TRBJ2-3, is DAGVTQSPTHLIKTRGQQVTLRCSPKSGHDTVSWYQQALGQGPQFIFQYYEEEERQRGNFPDRFSGHQFPNYSSELNVNALLLGDSALYLCASSLESSGFDTQYFGPGTRLTVL.

The chain employs TRBV9 and TRBJ2-5, with D maybe TRBD2 (7 bases). The germline V gene has CDR1 SGDLS and CDR2 YYNGEE. Trimming left V 0 bases short and J 2 bases short, with 14 bases between. This CDR3 has 16 residues. The CDR3 coding sequence is TGTGCCAGCAGCGTAGGGCAGGGAGGGGGACAAGAGACCCAGTACTTC. Its protein product is CASSVGQGGGQETQYF.

The chain is built from TRBV27 and TRBJ1-1; 7 positions agree with TRBD1. The V gene's germline CDR1 is MNHEY and CDR2 SMNVEV (reference sequence). This CDR3 region has 14 residues. The trim removed 6 bases at V and 1 base at J, leaving 5 bases unmatched. The CDR3 nucleotides are TGTGCCAGCAGCCCTAGGGGGCAGAACACTGAAGCTTTCTTT. Its protein is CASSPRGQNTEAFF.

The V call is TRBV7-9, the J call TRBJ1-2; possible D gene TRBD1, 5 bases. The germline CDR1 and CDR2 sequences are SEHNR and FQNEAQ (reference sequence). This CDR3 spans 13 amino acids. V gave up 5 bases and J gave up 3 bases, with 10 bases separating them. The CDR3 DNA is TGTGCCAGCAGCCCGGGGGAGTACTATGGCTACACCTTC. It yields the protein CASSPGEYYGYTF.

J is TRBJ2-2 and V is TRBV27; 10 nucleotides match TRBD2. The CDR3 totals 16 residues. CDR1 is MNHEY, CDR2 SMNVEV, per germline (reference sequence). The V segment lost 6 bases and the J segment 5 bases; nucleotides outside the gene matches: 9. The CDR3 nucleotides read TGTGCCAGCAGCCCTAGGATACTAGCGGGGACCGGGGAGCTGTTTTTT. As protein: CASSPRILAGTGELFF.

V is TRBV28 and J is TRBJ1-5, with D tentatively TRBD1 (5 bases). The CDR3 spans 15 residues. Trimming removed 5 bases from V and 0 bases from J, with 11 bases in between. Per the germline V gene, CDR1 is MDHEN and CDR2 is SYDVKM. CDR3 bases: TGTGCCAGCAGTGGGGGGGGACCTAGCAATCAGCCCCAGCATTTT. This sequence encodes CASSGGGPSNQPQHF.

This rearrangement joins TRBV27 to TRBJ2-6; unclear D gene. The germline CDR1 and CDR2 sequences are MNHEY and SMNVEV (reference sequence). The CDR3 contains 15 residues. Trimming cost V 4 bases and J 0 bases, with 7 bases left between them. The CDR3 spells CASSSPSSGANVLTF. For the CDR3, the DNA is TGTGCCAGCAGTTCGCCCAGCTCTGGGGCCAACGTCCTGACTTTC.

This chain connects TRBV7-9 to TRBJ2-3; 9 bases line up with TRBD2. Trimming took 3 bases from V and 5 from J; bases not matched to a gene: 6. This CDR3 has 15 residues. Looked up from germline, CDR1 is SEHNR and CDR2 is FQNEAQ (reference sequence). CDR3 amino acids: CASSFFIAGEDTQYF. DNA for the CDR3: TGTGCCAGCAGCTTCTTTATAGCGGGAGAAGATACGCAGTATTTT.

The chain links TRBV5-1 to TRBJ2-7, with 7 bases fitting TRBD1. The CDR3 contains 17 residues. Germline V CDR1 and CDR2: SGHRS, YFSETQ. Losses at the gene ends were 2 bases for V and 0 bases for J; bases not matched to a gene: 11. The CDR3 DNA reads TGCGCCAGCAGCTTTGACCTCATGACAGGGACCTCCTACGAGCAGTACTTC. This codes for CASSFDLMTGTSYEQYF. Drawing the rest from reference TRBV5-1 and TRBJ2-7, the complete variable domain is KAGVTQTPRYLIKTRGQQVTLSCSPISGHRSVSWYQQTPGQGLQFLFEYFSETQRNKGNFPGRFSGRQFSNSRSEMNVSTLELGDSALYLCASSFDLMTGTSYEQYFGPGTRLTVT.

The chain is built from TRBV28 and TRBJ2-4, with D perhaps matching TRBD2 (6 bases). V shed 8 bases and J shed 8 bases, with 19 bases lying between them. Germline lookup yields CDR1 MDHEN and CDR2 SYDVKM. The CDR3 sequence is 14 residues long. As DNA, the CDR3 is TGTGCCAGCCGCCGAGGGATAGCGGAGGACATTCAGTACTTC. Translation gives CASRRGIAEDIQYF.

The chain couples TRBV6-5 to TRBJ1-1; D is undetermined. Per the germline V gene, CDR1 is MNHEY and CDR2 is SVGAGI. V gave up 6 bases and J gave up 1 base, with 9 bases separating them. The CDR3 is 13 amino acids. The chain's CDR3 is CASSSTGNTEAFF. The CDR3 DNA sequence: TGTGCCAGCAGCTCCACGGGGAACACTGAAGCTTTCTTT.

The count of this clone is one. This specimen includes other DNA sequences encoding the same CDR3. The chain carries TRBV3-1 (or the pseudogene TRBV3-2) and TRBJ2-6; D is unclear. Germline values: CDR1 LGHDT, CDR2 YNNKEL (reference sequence). The V gene lost 4 bases and the J gene lost 0 bases, with 7 bases spanning the gap. The length of the CDR3 is 15 residues. DNA for the CDR3: TGTGCCAGCAGCCCAGACTCCTCTGGGGCCAACGTCCTGACTTTC. Encoded protein: CASSPDSSGANVLTF.

J is TRBJ1-5 and V is TRBV29-1; 7 bases are a match to TRBD1. The V segment lost 7 bases and the J segment 2 bases; nucleotides outside the gene matches: 20. CDR1 and CDR2 (germline): SQVTM, ANQGSEA. CDR3 size: 18 residues. Written as DNA, the CDR3 is TGCAGCGCCTCTGAGGGACAGTTGCTACGAGAGGGCAATCAGCCCCAGCATTTT. This translates into CSASEGQLLREGNQPQHF.

This clone has a single count. The chain couples TRBV7-2 to TRBJ2-1, with TRBD1 identical over 8 bases. This CDR3 contains 15 residues. Unmatched junction bases numbered 4, after V lost 4 bases and J lost 2 bases. Germline values: CDR1 SGHTA, CDR2 FQGNSA. CDR3 in DNA: TGTGCCAGCAGCTACGACAGGGGCCCCTACAATGAGCAGTTCTTC. It yields the protein CASSYDRGPYNEQFF.

This rearrangement joins TRBV5-6 to TRBJ2-1; tentative D call: TRBD1 (6 bases). The CDR3 length is 13 residues. Germline CDR1 is SGHDT and CDR2 is YYEEEE. Trimming took 1 base from V and 6 from J, leaving 8 bases between them. Here the CDR3 reads CASSLTGPNEQFF. CDR3 in DNA: TGTGCCAGCAGCTTGACAGGGCCCAATGAGCAGTTCTTC.

This chain links TRBV13 with TRBJ2-7, with D possibly being TRBD1 (6 bases). The CDR3 is made up of 14 amino acids. Germline loops: CDR1 PRHDT, CDR2 FYEKMQ (reference sequence). Trimming took off 11 bases at V and 2 bases at J, with 19 bases between the two ends. CDR3 DNA: TGTGCCTCGAAGCATGGGGGCCCCACCTACGAGCAGTACTTC. This codes for CASKHGGPTYEQYF.

V and J are TRBV19 and TRBJ1-5; TRBD1 aligns across 7 bases. J gave up 7 bases and V 4 bases, and 16 bases lay outside the gene matches. Germline V gene sequence: CDR1 LNHDA, CDR2 SQIVND (reference sequence). CDR3 size: 17 residues. CDR3 bases: TGTGCCAGTAGTACCTCGAGGGCAGACAGGGCGCGGCAGCCCCAGCATTTT. It codes for CASSTSRADRARQPQHF.

This chain joins TRBV5-8 and TRBJ1-2; TRBD1 matches at 12 bases. The V segment lost 5 bases and the J segment 8 bases; nucleotides outside the gene matches: 10. Germline lookup yields CDR1 SGHTS and CDR2 YDEGEE. The CDR3 contains 15 residues. CDR3 region: CASRQPGQGAEGYTF. As DNA, the CDR3 is TGTGCCAGCAGGCAACCGGGACAGGGGGCGGAGGGCTACACCTTC.

This sequence joins TRBV28 and TRBJ2-7, with a tentative D call TRBD2 (5 bases). Per the germline V gene, CDR1 is MDHEN and CDR2 is SYDVKM. Trimming cost V 0 bases and J 0 bases, with 9 bases left between them. CDR3 length: 15 residues. CDR3 loop: CASSLWASNSYEQYF. The CDR3 DNA follows: TGTGCCAGCAGTTTATGGGCTAGCAACTCCTACGAGCAGTACTTC.

This sequence joins TRBV20-1 and TRBJ1-2, with 9 bases that match TRBD1. The germline V gene has CDR1 DFQATT and CDR2 SNEGSKA (reference sequence). The CDR3 sequence is 13 residues long. J lost 14 bases, V lost 4 bases, and 14 bases had no gene match. CDR3 nucleotide sequence: TGCAGTGCTATTGAACCGGGACAGGGAATATATACCTTC. It translates to CSAIEPGQGIYTF.